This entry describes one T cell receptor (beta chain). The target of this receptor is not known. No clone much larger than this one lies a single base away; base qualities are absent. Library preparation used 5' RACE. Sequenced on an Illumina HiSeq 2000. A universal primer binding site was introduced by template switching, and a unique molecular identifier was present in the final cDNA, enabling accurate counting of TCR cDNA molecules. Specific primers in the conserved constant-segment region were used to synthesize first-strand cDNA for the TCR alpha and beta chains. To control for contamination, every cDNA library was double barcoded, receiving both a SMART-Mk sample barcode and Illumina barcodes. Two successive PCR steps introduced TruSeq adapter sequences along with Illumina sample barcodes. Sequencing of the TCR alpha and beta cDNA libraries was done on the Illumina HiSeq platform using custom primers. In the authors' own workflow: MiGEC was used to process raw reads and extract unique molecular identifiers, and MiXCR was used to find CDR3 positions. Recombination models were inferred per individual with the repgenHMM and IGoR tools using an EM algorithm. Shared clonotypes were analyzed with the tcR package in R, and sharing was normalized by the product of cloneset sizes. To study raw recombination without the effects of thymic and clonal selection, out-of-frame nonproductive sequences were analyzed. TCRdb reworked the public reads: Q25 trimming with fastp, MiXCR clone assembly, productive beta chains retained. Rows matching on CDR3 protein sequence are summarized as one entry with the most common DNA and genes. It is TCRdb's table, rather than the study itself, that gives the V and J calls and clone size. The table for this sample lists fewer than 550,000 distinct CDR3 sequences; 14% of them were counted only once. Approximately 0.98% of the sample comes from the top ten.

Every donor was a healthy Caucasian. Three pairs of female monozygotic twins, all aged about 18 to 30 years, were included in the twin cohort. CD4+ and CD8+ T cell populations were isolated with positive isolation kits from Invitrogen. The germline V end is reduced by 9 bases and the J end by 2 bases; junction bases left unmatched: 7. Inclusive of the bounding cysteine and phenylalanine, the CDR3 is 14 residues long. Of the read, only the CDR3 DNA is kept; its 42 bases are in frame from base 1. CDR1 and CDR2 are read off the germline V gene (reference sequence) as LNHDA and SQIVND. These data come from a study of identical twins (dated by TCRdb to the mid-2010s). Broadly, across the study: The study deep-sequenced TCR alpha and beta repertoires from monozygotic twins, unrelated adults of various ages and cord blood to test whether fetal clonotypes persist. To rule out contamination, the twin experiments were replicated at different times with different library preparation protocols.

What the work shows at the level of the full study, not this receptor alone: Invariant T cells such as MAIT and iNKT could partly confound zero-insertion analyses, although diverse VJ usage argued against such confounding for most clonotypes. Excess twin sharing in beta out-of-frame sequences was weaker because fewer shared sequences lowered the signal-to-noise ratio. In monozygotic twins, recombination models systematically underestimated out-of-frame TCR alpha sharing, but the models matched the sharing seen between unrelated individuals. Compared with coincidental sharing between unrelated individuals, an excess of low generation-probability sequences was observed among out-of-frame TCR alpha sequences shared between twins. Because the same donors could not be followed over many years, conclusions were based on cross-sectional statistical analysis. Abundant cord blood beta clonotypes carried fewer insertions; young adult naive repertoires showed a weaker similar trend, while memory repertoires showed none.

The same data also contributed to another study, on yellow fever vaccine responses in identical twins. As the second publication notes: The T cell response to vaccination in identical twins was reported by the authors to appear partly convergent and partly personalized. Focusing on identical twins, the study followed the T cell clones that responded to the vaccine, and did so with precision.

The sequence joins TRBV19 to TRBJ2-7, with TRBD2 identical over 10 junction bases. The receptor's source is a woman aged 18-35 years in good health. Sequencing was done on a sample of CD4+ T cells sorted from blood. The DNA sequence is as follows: TGTGCCAGCAGCATCCTAGCGGGGGCCTACGAGCAGTACTTC. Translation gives CASSILAGAYEQYF. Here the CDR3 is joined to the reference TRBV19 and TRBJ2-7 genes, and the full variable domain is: DGGITQSPKYLFRKEGQNVTLSCEQNLNHDAMYWYRQDPGQGLRLIYYSQIVNDFQKGDIAEGYSVSREKKESFPLTVTSAQKNPTAFYLCASSILAGAYEQYFGPGTRLTVT.